The entry below describes one T cell receptor (beta chain). This record comes from a study of CD8 T cells in Susac syndrome. Random hexamers were used to reverse transcribe an amount of roughly 0.45 to 1 ug RNA. MiXCR was run by TCRdb on the immunoSEQ multiplex PCR reads, yielding one entry per CDR3 protein. Of roughly 300,000 distinct CDR3 sequences in the sample, 80% to 90% are singletons; the top ten hold over 0.09%. The CDR3 is made up of 14 amino acids. CDR1 and CDR2 (germline): SGHAT, FQNNGV. The germline V and J ends were trimmed by 5 bases and 4 bases, with 14 bases remaining between them. The chain is built from TRBV11-2 and TRBJ2-5; TRBD1 might be the D (6 bases). Specimen: CD8+ T cells from PBMCs. The clonotype comes from a human donor with multiple sclerosis. The CDR3 region has the DNA TGTGCCAGCAGCAAGATGGGGGCTTCAGAGACCCAGTACTTC. This encodes CASSKMGASETQYF.